One sample yielded the 24 T cell receptor beta chains listed below, sequenced in a study of a mutant IDH1 vaccine in newly diagnosed glioma. Their target antigens are unknown. Sequencing was performed with immunoSEQ multiplex PCR; in TCRdb, only in-frame clones are kept and a portion is missing. The sample lists 70,000 to 90,000 clones; roughly 91% were seen once. Indicated time point: week 5, during vaccination. In the vaccine, a single dose held 300 ug of the mutant IDH1 20-mer peptide, along with topical imiquimod. Material: PBMCs, obtained from a glioma patient whose treatment included an IDH1 peptide vaccine. The receptor set was obtained from a woman in her forties or fifties with glioma.

The chain employs TRBV2 and TRBJ2-5, with 7 bases fitting TRBD2. Per germline, CDR1 SNHLY and CDR2 FYNNEI. The CDR3 totals 13 residues. After removal of 8 bases from V and 5 bases from J, the junction contained 8 bases not matched to a gene. The CDR3 nucleotides are TGTGCCAGCGGTACCGGGAGGAGGGAGACCCAGTACTTC. It is translated as CASGTGRRETQYF.

This clone was seen just once. V is TRBV6-5 and J is TRBJ1-4; D remains ambiguous. The CDR3 spans 14 residues. Trimming removed 4 bases from V and 8 bases from J, with 14 bases in between. CDR1 and CDR2 from the germline V gene are MNHEY and SVGAGI. CDR3 protein: CASSSSFGSEKLFF. CDR3 bases: TGTGCCAGCAGTTCCTCCTTTGGGAGCGAAAAACTGTTTTTT.

The CDR3: CASSARTGGNYGYTF. CDR3 coding DNA: TGTGCCAGCAGCGCCCGGACAGGGGGGAACTATGGCTACACCTTC. This chain connects TRBV9 to TRBJ1-2; 10 bases map to TRBD1. CDR1 and CDR2 (germline): SGDLS, YYNGEE. Unmatched junction bases numbered 4, after V lost 3 bases and J lost 2 bases. There are 15 residues in the CDR3.

The CDR3 sequence is CASSVEGGSGEQYF. As DNA, the CDR3 is TGTGCCAGCAGCGTAGAGGGCGGGAGTGGGGAGCAGTACTTC. This chain links TRBV9 with TRBJ2-7; TRBD2 matches at 7 bases. The V gene's germline CDR1 is SGDLS and CDR2 YYNGEE. The CDR3 extends over 14 amino acids. Trimming at V came to 0 bases and at J to 7 bases, leaving 7 bases not matched to a gene.

The chain is built from TRBV4-1 and TRBJ2-2; 13 nucleotides agree with TRBD2. With V trimmed by 8 bases and J by 6 bases, 9 bases remained unmatched. The germline gives CDR1 MGHRA, CDR2 YSYEKL. This CDR3 has 16 residues. CDR3 DNA: TGCGCCAGCGGCCGGGGACTAGCGGGATTGGCCGGGGAGCTGTTTTTT. Protein sequence: CASGRGLAGLAGELFF.

The chain is built from TRBV6-4 and TRBJ2-3; TRBD2 matches 10 bases. Germline lookup yields CDR1 MRHNA and CDR2 SNTAGT. The CDR3 has 14 residues. J was trimmed by 5 bases and V by 9 bases; bases with no gene match: 8. The CDR3 region has the DNA TGTGCCAGTGCCTCTAGCGGGAGAGGAGATACGCAGTATTTT. It yields the protein CASASSGRGDTQYF.

The chain recombines TRBV5-1 with TRBJ1-1; perhaps TRBD1 as D (5 bases). Trimming took 7 bases from V and 5 from J, leaving 27 bases between them. Germline loops: CDR1 SGHRS, CDR2 YFSETQ. This CDR3 is 17 amino acids long. This CDR3 reads CASGPFFAGLGRTEAFF. The CDR3 bases are TGCGCCAGCGGCCCGTTCTTTGCAGGGTTAGGGCGGACTGAAGCTTTCTTT.

V is TRBV5-1 and J is TRBJ2-1, with TRBD1 matching over 7 bases. From germline, CDR1 is SGHRS and CDR2 YFSETQ. Germline trimming cut 3 bases from V and 5 bases from J; bases unmatched to any gene: 5. This CDR3 is built from 14 residues. The CDR3 region is CASSSTTGNNEQFF. In DNA, the CDR3 is TGCGCCAGCAGCTCAACGACAGGGAACAATGAGCAGTTCTTC.

The chain recombines TRBV30 with TRBJ2-7, with 12 bases fitting TRBD1. With 4 bases clipped from V and 2 bases from J, the junction kept 12 bases outside the gene matches. Looked up from germline, CDR1 is GTSNPN and CDR2 is SVGIG (reference sequence). The CDR3 has 17 residues. The CDR3 spells CAWKRDRGPNRAYEQYF. CDR3 DNA sequence: TGTGCCTGGAAGAGGGACAGGGGGCCTAATCGCGCCTACGAGCAGTACTTC.

The chain is built from TRBV10-2 and TRBJ2-1; D could derive from TRBD1 or TRBD2 (5 bases each). V was clipped by 5 bases and J by 6 bases, with 32 bases between them. This CDR3 is 20 amino acids long. Per the germline V gene, CDR1 is WSHSY and CDR2 is SAAADI. The CDR3 sequence: CASSMAYEGSWGVPFNEQFF. The CDR3 DNA follows: TGCGCCAGCAGTATGGCCTATGAGGGGTCTTGGGGAGTACCCTTCAATGAGCAGTTCTTC.

The chain combines TRBV5-8 with TRBJ2-6; TRBD1 is a possible D gene (6 bases). From germline, CDR1 is SGHTS and CDR2 YDEGEE. Trimming shortened V by 4 bases and J by 4 bases, and 12 bases separated the two germline ends. The CDR3 runs 15 residues. DNA of the CDR3: TGTGCCAGCAGCCAAACAGGGTTGGGGGCCAACGTCCTGACTTTC. This encodes CASSQTGLGANVLTF.

The chain is built from TRBV19 and TRBJ1-3; tentatively, D is TRBD1 (6 bases). Germline lookup yields CDR1 LNHDA and CDR2 SQIVND (reference sequence). This CDR3 has 17 residues. V lost 5 bases, J lost 0 bases, and 17 bases lay in between. The CDR3 loop reads CASSDPGHPSSGNTIYF. The CDR3 nucleotides are TGTGCCAGTAGTGACCCGGGACATCCGAGCTCTGGAAACACCATATATTTT.

The V call is TRBV9, the J call TRBJ2-2, with D hard to call. Trimming cost V 5 bases and J 3 bases, with 14 bases left between them. The CDR3 covers 15 residues. Looked up from germline, CDR1 is SGDLS and CDR2 is YYNGEE. The chain's CDR3 is CASSGKGMDTGELFF. The CDR3 DNA is TGTGCCAGCAGTGGTAAGGGAATGGACACCGGGGAGCTGTTTTTT.

This sequence joins TRBV19 and TRBJ2-4, with 11 positions matching TRBD2. V lost 5 bases and J lost 2; bases outside the gene matches: 14. CDR1 and CDR2 from the germline V gene are LNHDA and SQIVND (reference sequence). The CDR3 loop spans 19 amino acids. CDR3 region: CASSPVAGGNYVSKNIQYF. For the CDR3, the DNA is TGTGCCAGTAGTCCTGTAGCGGGAGGGAATTACGTTTCCAAAAACATTCAGTACTTC.

The chain joins TRBV7-9 to TRBJ2-1; the D is unclear. V lost 1 base, J lost 0 bases, and 13 bases lay in between. Germline CDR1 reads SEHNR; CDR2 reads FQNEAQ (reference sequence). This CDR3 has 17 residues. The CDR3 region is CASSLGPSRPSYNEQFF. CDR3 DNA: TGTGCCAGCAGCTTAGGCCCCTCCCGACCCTCCTACAATGAGCAGTTCTTC.

The chain joins TRBV5-1 to TRBJ2-5; possible D gene TRBD2, 6 bases. Per the germline V gene, CDR1 is SGHRS and CDR2 is YFSETQ. Trimming stripped 4 bases from V and 1 base from J, with 20 bases between. There are 17 residues in the CDR3. CDR3 sequence: CASSPGALARFQETQYF. The CDR3 DNA reads as TGCGCCAGCAGCCCGGGAGCGCTAGCGCGGTTCCAAGAGACCCAGTACTTC.

The genes are TRBV5-5 and TRBJ2-7, with D unresolved. CDR3 size: 15 residues. Germline V gene data show CDR1 as SGHKS and CDR2 as YYEKEE (reference sequence). The V and J ends lost 4 bases and 2 bases respectively, with 16 bases between them. The chain's CDR3 is CASSPLRSITYEQYF. CDR3 in DNA: TGTGCCAGCAGCCCCCTAAGGTCCATTACCTACGAGCAGTACTTC.

This chain links TRBV7-8 with TRBJ1-2; 9 positions match TRBD1. The CDR3 contains 15 residues. Trimming at V came to 5 bases and at J to 4 bases, leaving 8 bases not matched to a gene. Germline V CDR1 and CDR2: SGHVS, FQNEAQ. The CDR3 DNA is TGTGCCAGCAGCGTGCCGGGACAGGGAACCTATGGCTACACCTTC. Amino acid sequence: CASSVPGQGTYGYTF.

The chain carries TRBV6-6 and TRBJ1-5; no clear D gene. The CDR3 is 14 residues long. Deletions cut 0 bases from V and 7 bases from J, with 10 bases between. The V gene's germline CDR1 is MNHNY and CDR2 SVGAGI (reference sequence). The CDR3 DNA reads TGTGCCAGCAGTTACTCGACGGGTGACCAGCCCCAGCATTTT. Its translation: CASSYSTGDQPQHF.

This clone has a single count. The V call is TRBV19, the J call TRBJ1-2; 9 bases are a match to TRBD1. Germline V lookup: CDR1 LNHDA, CDR2 SQIVND (reference sequence). Trimming took 2 bases from V and 7 from J; bases not matched to a gene: 5. The CDR3 has 14 amino acids. The DNA for the CDR3 is TGTGCCAGTAGTATAAAGGGGACAGGGACTGGCTACACCTTC. The encoded protein is CASSIKGTGTGYTF.

The chain employs TRBV6-1 and TRBJ1-5, with D possibly being TRBD1 (6 bases). This CDR3 has 18 residues. Germline CDR1 and CDR2: MNHNS and SASEGT. The germline V and J ends were trimmed by 2 bases and 0 bases, with 17 bases remaining between them. CDR3: CASSERTDLRYSNQPQHF. DNA for the CDR3: TGTGCCAGCAGTGAAAGGACAGACCTACGTTATAGCAATCAGCCCCAGCATTTT.

This clone was recorded once. The rearrangement joins TRBV29-1 to TRBJ1-4; D is perhaps TRBD1 (5 bases). This CDR3 spans 15 amino acids. Germline V gene lookup returns CDR1 SQVTM and CDR2 ANQGSEA. Trimming shortened V by 7 bases and J by 0 bases, and 15 bases separated the two germline ends. Here the CDR3 DNA reads TGCAGCGCCTTGGGGCGGCCAGCAACTAATGAAAAACTGTTTTTT. Its translation is CSALGRPATNEKLFF.

This chain links TRBV6-1 with TRBJ2-3; TRBD2 matches 11 bases. CDR1 and CDR2 from the germline V gene are MNHNS and SASEGT. V was clipped by 7 bases and J by 4 bases; unmatched bases: 4. The CDR3 runs to 14 residues. For the CDR3, the DNA is TGTGCCAGCAAGCTAGCGGGAGGTGCAGATACGCAGTATTTT. It codes for CASKLAGGADTQYF.

Here the CDR3 reads CASTRMGVSNQPQHF. CDR3 in DNA: TGTGCCAGCACCCGTATGGGGGTAAGCAATCAGCCCCAGCATTTT. V usage is TRBV5-8 and J usage is TRBJ1-5; TRBD1 is a possible D gene (5 bases). V lost 6 bases and J lost 1, with 14 bases in between. The length of the CDR3 is 15 residues. The V gene's germline CDR1 is SGHTS and CDR2 YDEGEE.